The 10 T cell receptor beta chains below were found in one sample sequenced in a study of cytomegalovirus exposure and HLA in healthy donors. With 60 Vbeta and 13 Jbeta primers, the PCR was carried out. Profiling relied on immunoSEQ multiplex PCR, and the TCRdb table lists in-frame clones only, not all of them. The sample yields about 120,000 clones, roughly 77% seen once. The sequenced material came from PBMCs. The receptors come from a man aged 40-55 years in good health and CMV-seronegative.

The chain has TRBV7-2 and TRBJ1-5, with no clear D. CDR1 and CDR2 (germline): SGHTA, FQGNSA. The CDR3 has 12 amino acids. Deletions cut 5 bases from V and 3 bases from J, with 5 bases between. The CDR3 loop is CASSHFNQPQHF. The DNA for the CDR3 is TGTGCCAGCAGCCACTTCAATCAGCCCCAGCATTTT.

The chain uses TRBV18 and TRBJ1-4; D gene ambiguous. CDR1 and CDR2 from the germline V gene are KGHSH and LQKENI. Trimming shortened V by 3 bases and J by 7 bases, and 9 bases separated the two germline ends. The CDR3 covers 13 residues. The CDR3 loop is CASSPEQAEKLFF. CDR3 sequence (DNA): TGTGCCAGCTCACCTGAGCAAGCTGAAAAACTGTTTTTT.

The chain has TRBV7-9 and TRBJ1-2; perhaps TRBD1 as D (5 bases). The CDR3 spans 14 residues. Germline CDR1 reads SEHNR; CDR2 reads FQNEAQ (reference sequence). Trimming took off 2 bases at V and 2 bases at J, with 9 bases between the two ends. CDR3 loop: CASSLLGENYGYTF. In DNA form, the CDR3 reads TGTGCCAGCAGCTTATTAGGGGAAAACTATGGCTACACCTTC.

The J gene is TRBJ2-2, the V gene TRBV6-9; no clear D gene. Germline V gene data show CDR1 as MNHGY and CDR2 as SVAAGI. CDR3 length: 12 residues. Trimming removed 8 bases from V and 3 bases from J, with 7 bases in between. In nucleotides, the CDR3 is TGTGCCAGCCGGTTTGACACCGGGGAGCTGTTTTTT. It yields the protein CASRFDTGELFF.

The chain has TRBV28 and TRBJ2-1; 8 positions agree with TRBD2. CDR1 and CDR2 from the germline V gene are MDHEN and SYDVKM. V gave up 1 base and J gave up 2 bases; unmatched junction bases: 7. The CDR3 consists of 17 residues. This CDR3 reads CASSLFRGRTTYNEQFF. In DNA, the CDR3 is TGTGCCAGCAGTTTATTTCGCGGGAGGACCACCTACAATGAGCAGTTCTTC.

The gene calls are TRBV5-1 and TRBJ2-7; D gene unclear. CDR1 is SGHRS and CDR2 is YFSETQ in the germline V gene. V lost 5 bases to trimming and J lost 12 bases, with 15 bases between them. CDR3 length: 11 residues. The CDR3 coding sequence is TGCGCCAGCAGAAACGCGGAGAGTCTGTACTTC. The encoded protein is CASRNAESLYF.

The rearrangement links TRBV19 to TRBJ2-4; 8 bases map to TRBD1. The V gene's germline CDR1 is LNHDA and CDR2 SQIVND (reference sequence). Losses at the gene ends were 4 bases for V and 2 bases for J; bases not matched to a gene: 10. CDR3 length: 17 amino acids. The CDR3 DNA follows: TGTGCCAGTAGTAAAGCGACCGACAGGGGTTCCAAAAACATTCAGTACTTC. Its protein product is CASSKATDRGSKNIQYF.

The chain combines TRBV6-5 with TRBJ1-2; 7 bases line up with TRBD1. CDR3 length equals 14 residues. V dropped 6 bases and J dropped 7; count of bases not matched to a gene: 11. Germline lookup yields CDR1 MNHEY and CDR2 SVGAGI. DNA of the CDR3: TGTGCCAGCAGGTCCCCCCGACAGGGTCCTGGCTACACCTTC. This encodes CASRSPRQGPGYTF.

The chain uses TRBV5-1 and TRBJ2-7; 7 bases align to TRBD2. Germline CDR1 is SGHRS and CDR2 is YFSETQ. V lost 4 bases, J lost 6 bases, and 7 bases stayed unmatched. The CDR3 totals 13 residues. CDR3 protein: CASSLIPGGEQYF. The CDR3 nucleotides read TGCGCCAGCAGCCTAATTCCGGGGGGCGAGCAGTACTTC.

This chain links TRBV2 with TRBJ2-5; 7 bases are a match to TRBD2. CDR1 is SNHLY and CDR2 is FYNNEI in the germline V gene. J was trimmed by 4 bases and V by 11 bases; bases with no gene match: 7. The CDR3 consists of 12 residues. Written as DNA, the CDR3 is TGTGCCGGCCGTCCGGGGGGAGAGACCCAGTACTTC. This translates into CAGRPGGETQYF.